Each of the 5 T cell receptor beta chains below was sequenced from the same sample in a study of blood T cells in healthy people across ages. The authors ran a second PCR of roughly 6 to 11 cycles using a sample-barcoded 5' primer and a J-beta primer mix. TCRdb independently ran MiXCR on the 5' RACE reads; one entry per CDR3 protein. The sample has about 720,000 distinct CDR3 sequences; approximately 22% are singletons. Source material: blood. The source is a man aged 70-80 years in good health.

This clonotype was picked up many times. The chain uses TRBV7-8 and TRBJ2-5; D not certain. Germline V CDR1 and CDR2: SGHVS, FQNEAQ. The germline V and J ends were trimmed by 7 bases and 2 bases, with 17 bases remaining between them. This CDR3 has 15 residues. The CDR3 bases are TGTGCCAGCACCCCCCTTAACCGGGTACAAGAGACCCAGTACTTC. Encoded protein: CASTPLNRVQETQYF.

This clonotype was counted only a few times. This chain connects TRBV10-3 to TRBJ2-5; D uncertain. In germline, CDR1 is ENHRY, CDR2 SYGVKD. CDR3 length equals 12 residues. V was pared by 4 bases and J by 4 bases, with 7 bases between. The CDR3 DNA reads TGTGCCATCAGTGCGCCTGGAGAGACCCAGTACTTC. Its protein is CAISAPGETQYF.

This clonotype was found a few times. Being one base from a much bigger clone, this may be a read error. The chain is built from TRBV29-1 and TRBJ2-3; the D gene is possibly TRBD2 (6 bases). The germline V gene has CDR1 SQVTM and CDR2 ANQGSEA. Trimming removed 6 bases at V and 1 base at J, with 14 bases between. The CDR3 has 14 amino acids. CDR3 bases: TGCAGCGTATCTAGCGAGAGTGGCACAGATACGCAGTATTTT. It yields the protein CSVSSESGTDTQYF.

This chain joins TRBV28 and TRBJ2-7; D not resolved. The CDR3 consists of 12 residues. V was shortened by 8 bases and J by 3 bases, with 11 bases between the two germline ends. Looked up from germline, CDR1 is MDHEN and CDR2 is SYDVKM. The CDR3 nucleotides read TGTGCCAGCCGTAGAGTAAACTACGAGCAGTACTTC. It is translated as CASRRVNYEQYF.

The chain employs TRBV21-1 and TRBJ2-3; the table's D call of TRBD1 was not tested on the DNA. TRBV21-1 is designated a pseudogene. The length of the CDR3 is 13 residues. CDR3 sequence: CASGGGGTDTQYF. The CDR3 DNA follows: TGTGCCAGCGGCGGGGGAGGCACAGATACGCAGTATTTT.